This entry lists 8 T cell receptor beta chains sequenced from one sample in a study of vaccination effects on CD4 cells after COVID-19 (dated by TCRdb to 2021 to 2024). To identify antigen-specific CD4+ T cell clonotypes by their expansion, the ViraFEST assay first stimulated PBMC with viral peptide pools and then applied TCR sequencing. After more than nine days of culture, CD4+ T cells were isolated with the EasySep CD4+ T cell isolation kit. The absence of prior SARS-CoV-2 infection in healthy vaccine recipients was confirmed by negative nucleocapsid antibodies before and after vaccination. Libraries were made using the immunoSEQ multiplex PCR assay. As stored in TCRdb, this immuneACCESS dataset retains in-frame rearrangements with V and J assigned. A fraction of the clones does not appear; measured against another copy, unresolved V genes explain less than half of the discrepancy, and the remainder lacks a known reason. The sample table shows about 43,000 clones, and around 76% are seen once. The top ten clonotypes cover 9.5% to 14% of the sample.

These receptors' targets are unknown. The sample in question was CD4+ T cells from PBMCs cultured with SARS-CoV-2 spike peptides, obtained before COVID-19 vaccination. This specimen's cell subset or site label, interpreted: SARS-CoV-2 spike overlapping peptide pool stimulation. These receptors originate from a human donor who received a COVID-19 vaccine.

The J gene is TRBJ2-3, the V gene TRBV3-1 (or the pseudogene TRBV3-2), with D hard to call. The V end was cut by 4 bases, the J end by 2 bases, with 13 bases between. Looked up from germline, CDR1 is LGHDT and CDR2 is YNNKEL (reference sequence). CDR3 size: 15 residues. DNA of the CDR3: TGTGCCAGCAGCCTTCAGACGGCGCCCACAGATACGCAGTATTTT. Protein sequence: CASSLQTAPTDTQYF.

This clone turned up a few times. The gene calls are TRBV21-1 and TRBJ2-3. TRBV21-1 is a pseudogene locus. The CDR3 spans 12 residues. The CDR3 coding sequence is TGTGCCCGAACCCATAAGGGAGATACGCAGTATTTT. Translated: CARTHKGDTQYF.

The V and J genes are TRBV2 and TRBJ2-7; D call uncertain. The germline V and J ends were trimmed by 2 bases and 2 bases, with 7 bases remaining between them. CDR3 length equals 13 residues. In germline, CDR1 is SNHLY, CDR2 FYNNEI. CDR3 protein: CASSEYRPYEQYV. The CDR3 DNA reads TGTGCCAGCAGTGAATACCGGCCCTACGAGCAGTACGTC.

The chain carries TRBV3-1 (or the pseudogene TRBV3-2) and TRBJ1-2; 9 bases align to TRBD1. After removal of 4 bases from V and 3 bases from J, the junction contained 6 bases not matched to a gene. The CDR3 length is 15 residues. Germline V gives CDR1 LGHDT, CDR2 YNNKEL (reference sequence). CDR3 sequence reads: CASSRQQGAYYGYTF. The CDR3 DNA is TGTGCCAGCAGCCGCCAACAGGGGGCTTACTATGGCTACACCTTC.

The chain joins TRBV1 to TRBJ2-2; the listed D gene, TRBD2, was not tested against the DNA. TRBV1 represents a pseudogene. CDR3 length: 16 amino acids. CDR3 protein: CTSSLSGGIQTGELFF. For the CDR3, the DNA is TGCACCAGCAGCCTTAGCGGGGGGATTCAGACCGGGGAGCTGTTTTTT.

A few counts support this clone. The chain uses TRBV5-6 and TRBJ1-4; 9 bases align to TRBD1. This CDR3 has 13 residues. In germline, CDR1 is SGHDT, CDR2 YYEEEE. V lost 4 bases to trimming and J lost 10 bases; unmatched junction nucleotides: 5. Here the CDR3 reads CASSQDRGGKLFF. The CDR3 DNA follows: TGTGCCAGCAGCCAGGACAGGGGAGGAAAACTGTTTTTT.

V is TRBV18 and J is TRBJ1-1; 7 bases map to TRBD1. The CDR3 runs to 12 residues. The junction had 5 bases not matched to a gene; V was cut back by 2 bases and J by 11 bases. Germline-derived CDR1 and CDR2 are KGHSH and LQKENI. Here the CDR3 DNA reads TGTGCCAGCTCACCAGAACAGGGGTCGGCTTTCTTT. Translated: CASSPEQGSAFF.

The chain joins TRBV7-9 to TRBJ2-7; the match to TRBD1 covers 10 bases. V gave up 5 bases and J gave up 5 bases; unmatched junction bases: 6. This CDR3 has 14 amino acids. Germline assignment: CDR1 SEHNR and CDR2 FQNEAQ (reference sequence). CDR3: CASSHGQGDHEQYV. DNA for the CDR3: TGTGCCAGCAGCCATGGACAGGGGGACCACGAGCAGTACGTC.